The clone carrying this TCR beta chain was observed a few times. This sample stems from a study of blood T cell repertoires in COVID-19. Study overall: Whether acute or convalescent, the COVID-19 samples came from the United States, Italy and Spain. Sample material is recorded as cDNA or gDNA derived from T cells, B-cell-depleted T cells, or PBMCs.

Germline V gives CDR1 MNHEY, CDR2 SVGAGI. J was trimmed by 4 bases and V by 7 bases; bases with no gene match: 3. This CDR3 contains 12 residues. In the original workflow: Reference gene primers were amplified, and this amplification served to estimate nucleated cell counts. Assay used: immunoSEQ multiplex PCR; TCRdb lists only in-frame clones, some missing. For V, J and clone size, that table is used; D and trimming come from the DNA. The sample has 100,000 to 150,000 clones, roughly 87% seen once; the top ten hold 27%. This chain joins TRBV6-5 and TRBJ1-1; the match to TRBD1 covers 7 bases. This TCR came from a woman aged 80 or over with acute or convalescent COVID-19. Sequences were obtained from peripheral blood. CDR3 sequence reads: CASTAGGTEAFF. The CDR3 DNA is TGTGCCAGCACGGCAGGGGGCACTGAAGCTTTCTTT.